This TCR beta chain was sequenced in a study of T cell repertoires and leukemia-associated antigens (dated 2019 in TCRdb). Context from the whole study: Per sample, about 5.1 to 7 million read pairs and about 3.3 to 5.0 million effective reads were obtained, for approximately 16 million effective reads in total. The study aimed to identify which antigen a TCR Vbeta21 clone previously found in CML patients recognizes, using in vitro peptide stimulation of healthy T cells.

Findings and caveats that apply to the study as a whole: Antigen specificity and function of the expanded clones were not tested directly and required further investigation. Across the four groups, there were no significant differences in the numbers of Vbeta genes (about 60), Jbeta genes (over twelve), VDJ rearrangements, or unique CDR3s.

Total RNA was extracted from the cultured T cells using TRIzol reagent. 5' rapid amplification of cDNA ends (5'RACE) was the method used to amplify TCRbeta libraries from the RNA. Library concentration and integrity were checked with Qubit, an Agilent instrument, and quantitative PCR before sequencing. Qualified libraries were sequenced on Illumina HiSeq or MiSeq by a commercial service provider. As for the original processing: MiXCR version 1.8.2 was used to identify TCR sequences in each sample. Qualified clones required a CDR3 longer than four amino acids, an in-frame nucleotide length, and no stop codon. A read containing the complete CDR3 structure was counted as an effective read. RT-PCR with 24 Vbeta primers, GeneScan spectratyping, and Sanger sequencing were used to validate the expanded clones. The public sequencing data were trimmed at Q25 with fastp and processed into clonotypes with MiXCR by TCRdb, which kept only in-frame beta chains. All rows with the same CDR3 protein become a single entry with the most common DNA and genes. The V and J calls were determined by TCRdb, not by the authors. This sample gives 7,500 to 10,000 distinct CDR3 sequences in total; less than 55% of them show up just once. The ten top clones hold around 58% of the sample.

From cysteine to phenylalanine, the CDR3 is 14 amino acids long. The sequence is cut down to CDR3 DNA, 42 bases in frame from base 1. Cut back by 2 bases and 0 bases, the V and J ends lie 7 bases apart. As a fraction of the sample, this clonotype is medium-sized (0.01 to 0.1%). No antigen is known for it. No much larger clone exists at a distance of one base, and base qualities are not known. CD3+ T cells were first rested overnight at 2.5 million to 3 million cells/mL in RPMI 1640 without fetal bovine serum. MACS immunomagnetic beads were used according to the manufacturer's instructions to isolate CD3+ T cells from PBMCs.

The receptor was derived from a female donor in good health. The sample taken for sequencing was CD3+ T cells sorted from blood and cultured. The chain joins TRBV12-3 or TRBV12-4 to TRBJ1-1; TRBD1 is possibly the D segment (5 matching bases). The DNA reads TGTGCCAGCAGTTTATCGGGGGTGAACACTGAAGCTTTCTTT. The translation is CASSLSGVNTEAFF.